The sample holds one count of the clone carrying this T cell receptor beta chain. This sample stems from a study of read filtering for tumor transcriptome and immune sequencing. From approximately 430 ng of RNA, a library with molecular barcoded alpha/delta and beta/gamma adaptors was made. TCRdb re-called the reads through MiXCR, storing one row per CDR3 protein. The profile shows under 25,000 distinct CDR3 sequences, roughly an eighth of them singletons. CDR3 length: 14 residues. Trimming took 3 bases from V and 5 from J; bases not matched to a gene: 1. Germline assignment: CDR1 MDHEN and CDR2 SYDVKM.

The source material was a population of CD138-negative cells sorted from bone marrow. The clonotype comes from a donor at least 40 years old with multiple myeloma. This chain connects TRBV28 to TRBJ2-1; 10 nucleotides match TRBD2. CDR3 bases: TGTGCCAGCAGTTTTAGCGGGAGGAACAATGAGCAGTTCTTC. This gives the protein CASSFSGRNNEQFF.